The TCR beta chain described here comes from a study of CD8+CD57+ T cells in acquired aplastic anemia. Across the study: Sorted cells (CD4+ and CD8+) yielded DNA amounts that averaged roughly 3 ug. The study, taken as a whole, reports: It was found that twenty-nine CD8+ CDR3 sequences were shared between patients and controls. A significant difference in CD8+ Simpson's diversity between patients and controls was not found.

CDR3 and TCR beta VDJ profiling relied on genomic DNA as the template. TCRdb ran MiXCR on the reads and lists one entry per CDR3 protein. The data contain some 220,000 distinct CDR3 sequences, 34% of them singletons. Trimming shortened V by 8 bases and J by 5 bases, and 16 bases separated the two germline ends. The CDR3 sequence is 14 residues long. CDR1 is SGHVS, CDR2 FQNEAQ, per germline. This clonotype came up many times. Its antigen remains unidentified. The genes are TRBV7-8 and TRBJ1-5, with a possible D match to TRBD1 (5 bases). The sequence derives from a human donor in good health, serving as a control. Material for sequencing was sorted CD4+, CD8+, or CD8+CD57+ T cells (not recorded which) from PBMCs. The CDR3 nucleotides read TGTGCCAGCGCCCCGGGGGAAGGCTATCAGCCCCAGCATTTT. The encoded protein is CASAPGEGYQPQHF.